A single count supports the clone carrying this T cell receptor beta chain. Germline V gene lookup returns CDR1 KGHSH and CDR2 LQKENI. CDR3 length equals 15 residues. Trimming took 2 bases from V and 2 from J, leaving 10 bases between them. The data originate from a study of blood T cell repertoires in COVID-19. Overall study: Both acute and convalescent COVID-19 samples were obtained from the United States, Italy and Spain. T cells, B-cell-depleted T cells, or PBMCs provided the cDNA or gDNA that served as material.

As handled by the study authors: Amplifying reference gene primers gave estimates of nucleated cell counts. Assay: immunoSEQ multiplex PCR; the TCRdb copy retains only in-frame clones and omits some. V, J and clone size are those of that table, while D and trimming were read from the DNA. This table has about 180,000 clones, 85% to 90% appearing once. The J gene is TRBJ1-5, the V gene TRBV18; D call uncertain. This clonotype originated in a man between 65 and 80 years old with active or convalescent COVID-19. The specimen was peripheral blood. The CDR3 DNA is TGTGCCAGCTCACCATTACGTAGCGGCAATCAGCCCCAGCATTTT. It specifies CASSPLRSGNQPQHF.